A selection of T cell receptor beta chains follows, all from one sample in a study of T-cell memory formation after mild COVID-19. TCRdb re-analysed the 5' RACE reads in MiXCR, keeping a single row per CDR3 protein. This sample has roughly 450,000 distinct CDR3 sequences, with about 20% found just once. Sequencing input: PBMCs or a T cell subset sorted from them (not recorded which). The receptors stem from an adult woman who had mild COVID-19 (a few samples of this study predate the infection). Cell type and time point are not known. The CDR3 runs from the conserved cysteine through the conserved F or W. Each record gives: D gene, V gene, CDR3 length, J gene, clone size, CDR3 DNA, CDR3 protein. D genes are given only for firm matches. A clone size is listed for some rows: how often the clone was seen (once, few, many), or a class if it is expanded.

.	TRBV7-3	15	TRBJ2-2	few	TGTGCCAGCGCCCTGCGAGGGGCGAACACCGGGGAGCTGTTTTTT	CASALRGANTGELFF
.	TRBV7-2	15	TRBJ1-4	.	TGTGCCAGCAGCTTAGCTCAGAAAATTAATGAAAAACTGTTTTTT	CASSLAQKINEKLFF
TRBD1	TRBV24-1	15	TRBJ2-5	.	TGTGCCACCAGTGATTTTCGGACAGGGCGGGAGACCCAGTACTTC	CATSDFRTGRETQYF
.	TRBV2	13	TRBJ2-7	.	TGTGCCAGCAGAGCCTCCGGGAACGGGGAGCAGTACTTC	CASRASGNGEQYF
.	TRBV12-5	17	TRBJ2-7	.	TGTGCTAGTGGTTTGGCACCCAGCACGGGGCACTCCTACGAGCAGTACTTC	CASGLAPSTGHSYEQYF
.	TRBV9	14	TRBJ2-4	.	TGTGCCAGCAGCGTAAGTTCAGCCAAAAACATTCAGTACTTC	CASSVSSAKNIQYF
TRBD1	TRBV18	15	TRBJ1-2	.	TGTGCCAGCTCACCACCGTCCGGGACAGGGGGCGGCTACACCTTC	CASSPPSGTGGGYTF
TRBD2	TRBV7-9	16	TRBJ2-1	.	TGTGCCAGCAGCCCTGGGACTAGCGGTCGTTACAATGAGCAGTTCTTC	CASSPGTSGRYNEQFF
.	TRBV7-9	16	TRBJ2-3	few	TGTGCCAGCAGCTTAATGGGGACGGCGGTCTCGGATACGCAGTATTTT	CASSLMGTAVSDTQYF
.	TRBV11-2	13	TRBJ2-1	few	TGTGCCAGCAGCAAGGAGCGGCTCAATGAGCAGTTCTTC	CASSKERLNEQFF